This T cell receptor (beta chain) was identified during a study of shared clonotypes between healthy human individuals. Overall study findings and caveats: Naive subsets generally exceeded memory subsets in estimated richness. Compared with clonotypes that all four donors shared, non-shared clonotypes had lower generation probabilities.

All donors were Caucasian adults living in Nashville, Tennessee. Of note for this clone: The antigen is undetermined.

Replicate PCRs for sorted subsets used about 200 ng DNA; this equaled around 29,000 T cell genomes. Using immunoSEQ multiplex PCR, the repertoire was profiled, and TCRdb retains in-frame clones only, with some absent. The data contain some 2,100,000 clones, nearly 97% of them singletons. V shed 1 base and J shed 8 bases, with 11 bases lying between them. This CDR3 has 13 amino acids. Germline lookup yields CDR1 MNHEY and CDR2 SVGAGI. This chain connects TRBV6-5 to TRBJ2-5; no definite D call. Material: naive CD4+ T cells sorted from blood. Subset described: CD45RA+ positively selected. The receptor was derived from a young man in good health. In nucleotides, the CDR3 is TGTGCCAGCAGTTACTTGGGGATCGGTACCCAGTACTTC. It encodes CASSYLGIGTQYF.